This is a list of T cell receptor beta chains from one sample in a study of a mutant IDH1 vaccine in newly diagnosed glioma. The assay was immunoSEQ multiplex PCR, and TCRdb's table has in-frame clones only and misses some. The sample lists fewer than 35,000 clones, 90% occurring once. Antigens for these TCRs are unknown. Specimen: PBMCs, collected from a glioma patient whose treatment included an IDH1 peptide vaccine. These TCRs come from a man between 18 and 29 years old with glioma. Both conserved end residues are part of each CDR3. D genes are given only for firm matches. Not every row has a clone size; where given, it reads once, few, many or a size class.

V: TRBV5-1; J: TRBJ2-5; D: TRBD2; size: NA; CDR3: CASSPGTSGGPQETQYF; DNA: TGCGCCAGCAGCCCGGGGACTAGCGGGGGCCCCCAAGAGACCCAGTACTTC
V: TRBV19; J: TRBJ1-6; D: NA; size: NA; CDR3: CASSPGVRPNSPLHF; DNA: TGTGCCAGTAGCCCCGGCGTCCGGCCCAATTCACCCCTCCACTTT
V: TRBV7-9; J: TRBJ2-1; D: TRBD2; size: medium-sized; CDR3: CASSYATSGYNEQFF; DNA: TGTGCCAGCAGCTACGCCACTAGCGGCTACAATGAGCAGTTCTTC
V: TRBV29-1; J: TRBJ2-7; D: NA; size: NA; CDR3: CSVEENQGTSYEQYF; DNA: TGCAGCGTTGAGGAGAACCAGGGCACCTCCTACGAGCAGTACTTC
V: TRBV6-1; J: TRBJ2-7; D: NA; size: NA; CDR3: CASSEGPRSFYEQYF; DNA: TGTGCCAGCAGTGAAGGCCCTCGATCCTTCTACGAGCAGTACTTC
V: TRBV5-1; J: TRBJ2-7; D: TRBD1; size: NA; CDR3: CASSLDRGPEQYF; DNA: TGCGCCAGCAGCTTGGACAGGGGTCCCGAGCAGTACTTC
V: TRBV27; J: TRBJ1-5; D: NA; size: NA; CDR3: CAIPVGYREKGQPQHF; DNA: TGTGCCATCCCGGTTGGTTACAGGGAGAAAGGGCAGCCCCAGCATTTT
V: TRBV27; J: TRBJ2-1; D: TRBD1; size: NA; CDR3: CASSSGQGILYEQFF; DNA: TGTGCCAGCAGTTCGGGACAGGGTATCCTTTATGAGCAGTTCTTC
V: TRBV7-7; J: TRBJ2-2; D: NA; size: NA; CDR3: CASSLDDTGELFF; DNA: TGTGCTAGCAGCTTAGACGACACCGGGGAGCTGTTTTTT
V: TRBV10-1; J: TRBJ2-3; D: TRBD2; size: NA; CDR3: CASSESKLAGVTDTQYF; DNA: TGCGCCAGCAGTGAGTCGAAACTAGCGGGAGTCACAGATACGCAGTATTTT
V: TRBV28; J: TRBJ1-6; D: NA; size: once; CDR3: CASSFQLAPSNSPLHF; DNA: TGTGCCAGCAGTTTCCAGCTAGCCCCATCGAATTCACCCCTCCACTTT